These T cell receptor beta chains were read from a single sample in a study of Graves' ophthalmopathy and Graves' hyperthyroidism. A single record per CDR3 protein comes from TCRdb applying MiXCR to the multiplex PCR reads. The table has under 800,000 distinct CDR3 sequences, approximately 21% seen once. The specimen was peripheral blood. The receptors here all came from a woman between 18 and 29 years old with stable Graves' hyperthyroidism. Some clones in this sample may be carry-over from other donors' samples. The CDR3 runs from the conserved cysteine through the conserved F or W. Each record gives: clone size, D gene, V gene, J gene, CDR3 DNA, CDR3 protein. A D gene is named only where the DNA matches it firmly. Only some rows state a clone size, as once, few, many or a class for expanded clones.

clone size: .; D gene: .; V gene: TRBV11-2; J gene: TRBJ2-5; CDR3 DNA: TGTGCCAGCAGAATTCCGGGGAGAGGAATAGAGACCCAGTACTTC; CDR3 protein: CASRIPGRGIETQYF
clone size: many; D gene: .; V gene: TRBV13; J gene: TRBJ1-1; CDR3 DNA: TGTGCCAGCAGCTCGACACCAACCAAGAACACTGAAGCTTTCTTT; CDR3 protein: CASSSTPTKNTEAFF
clone size: many; D gene: TRBD1; V gene: TRBV6-2/TRBV6-3; J gene: TRBJ1-1; CDR3 DNA: TGTGCCAGCAGTTCCTTCGACAGGGGGGACACTGAAGCTTTCTTT; CDR3 protein: CASSSFDRGDTEAFF
clone size: few; D gene: .; V gene: TRBV20-1; J gene: TRBJ1-3; CDR3 DNA: TGCAGTGCTAGTAGATTCTCTGGAAACACCATATATTTT; CDR3 protein: CSASRFSGNTIYF
clone size: many; D gene: .; V gene: TRBV6-5; J gene: TRBJ2-7; CDR3 DNA: TGTGCCAGCAGTTACTCGAAGCTTGCGGGCTCCTACGAGCAGTACTTC; CDR3 protein: CASSYSKLAGSYEQYF
clone size: .; D gene: .; V gene: TRBV7-8; J gene: TRBJ2-5; CDR3 DNA: TGTGCCACCCAAGAGGGGTGGCAAGAGACCCAGTACTTC; CDR3 protein: CATQEGWQETQYF
clone size: .; D gene: TRBD2; V gene: TRBV2; J gene: TRBJ2-7; CDR3 DNA: TGTGCCAGCAGTCGCGTCGGGGGGGAACCGTACGAGCAGTACTTC; CDR3 protein: CASSRVGGEPYEQYF
clone size: .; D gene: TRBD2; V gene: TRBV6-1; J gene: TRBJ2-7; CDR3 DNA: TGTGCCAGCAGTAAGACTAGCGGGGGGGAGAGGTACGAGCAGTACTTC; CDR3 protein: CASSKTSGGERYEQYF
clone size: many; D gene: .; V gene: TRBV5-1; J gene: TRBJ1-6; CDR3 DNA: TGCGCCAGCAGCTTAAACAGGGAGACTTCACCCCTCCACTTT; CDR3 protein: CASSLNRETSPLHF
clone size: .; D gene: TRBD2; V gene: TRBV6-1; J gene: TRBJ2-7; CDR3 DNA: TGTGCCAGCAGTAGCGGGGGGCTCGAGCAGTACTTC; CDR3 protein: CASSSGGLEQYF
clone size: many; D gene: .; V gene: TRBV5-1; J gene: TRBJ2-7; CDR3 DNA: TGCGCCAGCAGCTTGTCAGGGGCGCTGACAAACGAGCAGTACTTC; CDR3 protein: CASSLSGALTNEQYF
clone size: many; D gene: .; V gene: TRBV6-5; J gene: TRBJ1-3; CDR3 DNA: TGTGCCAGCAGTTACGGGACTTCTGGAGACACCATATATTTT; CDR3 protein: CASSYGTSGDTIYF
clone size: many; D gene: .; V gene: TRBV7-2; J gene: TRBJ1-1; CDR3 DNA: TGTGCCAGCAGCTATACTGGGGGGAACACTGAAGTTTTCTTT; CDR3 protein: CASSYTGGNTEVFF
clone size: .; D gene: TRBD2; V gene: TRBV20-1; J gene: TRBJ2-7; CDR3 DNA: TGCAGTGTCACTAGCGGGAGTTCCTACGAGCAGTACTTC; CDR3 protein: CSVTSGSSYEQYF
clone size: many; D gene: .; V gene: TRBV28; J gene: TRBJ1-6; CDR3 DNA: TGTGCCAGCATCCCGGGCCCGGGACCGATTAATTCACCCCTCCACTTT; CDR3 protein: CASIPGPGPINSPLHF
clone size: .; D gene: .; V gene: TRBV6-1; J gene: TRBJ1-1; CDR3 DNA: TGTGCCAGCACCTCAAGGGGAGAAGCTTTCTTT; CDR3 protein: CASTSRGEAFF
clone size: many; D gene: .; V gene: TRBV29-1; J gene: TRBJ2-7; CDR3 DNA: TGCAGCGTGAAGAAGGGACTTCCTACCTACGAGCAGTACTTC; CDR3 protein: CSVKKGLPTYEQYF
clone size: .; D gene: .; V gene: TRBV20-1; J gene: TRBJ2-2; CDR3 DNA: TGCAGCGCTTTAAGGAACACCGGGGAGCTGTTTTTT; CDR3 protein: CSALRNTGELFF
clone size: many; D gene: TRBD1; V gene: TRBV15; J gene: TRBJ2-7; CDR3 DNA: TGTGCCACCAGCAGAGAATCCCCGGGACAGCGATACTACGAGCAGTACTTC; CDR3 protein: CATSRESPGQRYYEQYF
clone size: .; D gene: .; V gene: TRBV5-1; J gene: TRBJ2-7; CDR3 DNA: TGCGCCAGCAGCTTGGGGAAGGGCGTAGGGCCCTCCGAGCAGTACTTC; CDR3 protein: CASSLGKGVGPSEQYF
clone size: many; D gene: .; V gene: TRBV28; J gene: TRBJ2-7; CDR3 DNA: TGTGCCAGCAGTTTAATCGGGATAGGCGAGCAGTACTTC; CDR3 protein: CASSLIGIGEQYF
clone size: many; D gene: TRBD1; V gene: TRBV11-2; J gene: TRBJ2-7; CDR3 DNA: TGTGCCAGCAGCGATCTGATCGACAGGGGGCTCTACGAGCAGTACTTC; CDR3 protein: CASSDLIDRGLYEQYF
clone size: .; D gene: TRBD1; V gene: TRBV24-1; J gene: TRBJ1-5; CDR3 DNA: TGTGCCACCAGTGACCCCGGCAGGGGGAATCAGCCCCAGCATTTT; CDR3 protein: CATSDPGRGNQPQHF
clone size: few; D gene: TRBD2; V gene: TRBV11-2; J gene: TRBJ2-5; CDR3 DNA: TGTGCCAGCACCATCTCTAGCGGAGGCCAAGAGACCCAGTACTTC; CDR3 protein: CASTISSGGQETQYF
clone size: few; D gene: .; V gene: TRBV6-5; J gene: TRBJ2-7; CDR3 DNA: TGTGCCAGCAGTTACACGGCAGGGGAGCACGAGCAGTACTTC; CDR3 protein: CASSYTAGEHEQYF
clone size: many; D gene: .; V gene: TRBV28; J gene: TRBJ2-7; CDR3 DNA: TGTGCCAGCAGTCCCTCATCCGGGGAGGCCTACGAGCAGTACTTC; CDR3 protein: CASSPSSGEAYEQYF